This entry is about one T cell receptor (beta chain). Authors' methods: Reference gene primers were amplified, and this amplification served to estimate nucleated cell counts. Some clones are missing from TCRdb's copy, which holds only in-frame ones; the method was immunoSEQ multiplex PCR. V and J calls and clone size are as listed in that table; D and trimming were resolved from the DNA. The sample holds some 140,000 clones, less than 80% seen once. This sample was included in a study of blood T cell repertoires in COVID-19. Across the study: Spain, Italy and the United States supplied samples that represented acute and convalescent COVID-19. Sample material is recorded as cDNA or gDNA derived from T cells, B-cell-depleted T cells, or PBMCs.

From germline, CDR1 is SGHRS and CDR2 YFSETQ. This CDR3 spans 19 amino acids. Trimming took off 1 base at V and 2 bases at J, with 22 bases between the two ends. Material for sequencing was peripheral blood. V and J are TRBV5-1 and TRBJ2-1; D might be TRBD2 (6 bases). This sequence originates from a man aged 60 to 75 with acute or convalescent COVID-19. The chain's CDR3 is CASSLNPIGLALAYNEQFF. The CDR3 DNA is TGCGCCAGCAGCTTGAACCCTATCGGGCTAGCGCTCGCCTACAATGAGCAGTTCTTC.